The clone carrying this TCR beta chain was observed a few times. The antigen is not known. A second PCR of about 7 to 12 cycles used a sample-barcoded 5' primer and a J-beta primer mix. The yield of each sample was at least 3 million CDR3-containing paired-end reads. TCRdb redid the calling of the 5' RACE reads with MiXCR, one entry per CDR3 protein. The sample shows about 1.5 million distinct CDR3 sequences, roughly 43% of them seen only once. The data stem from a study of blood T cells in healthy people across ages. Study-level results: Unsorted PBMC input precluded a conclusive naive versus antigen-experienced comparison.

CDR3 length equals 15 residues. The germline V gene has CDR1 MNHEY and CDR2 SMNVEV (reference sequence). V dropped 4 bases and J dropped 8 bases, with 20 bases sitting between them. Sequenced: blood. The clonotype comes from a woman between 18 and 29 years old in good health. V and J are TRBV27 and TRBJ2-5, with D possibly TRBD1 on 5 matching bases. The CDR3 DNA reads as TGTGCCAGCAGTTCCCCATCCAGGGATCCTGATACCCAGTACTTC. Translated: CASSSPSRDPDTQYF.